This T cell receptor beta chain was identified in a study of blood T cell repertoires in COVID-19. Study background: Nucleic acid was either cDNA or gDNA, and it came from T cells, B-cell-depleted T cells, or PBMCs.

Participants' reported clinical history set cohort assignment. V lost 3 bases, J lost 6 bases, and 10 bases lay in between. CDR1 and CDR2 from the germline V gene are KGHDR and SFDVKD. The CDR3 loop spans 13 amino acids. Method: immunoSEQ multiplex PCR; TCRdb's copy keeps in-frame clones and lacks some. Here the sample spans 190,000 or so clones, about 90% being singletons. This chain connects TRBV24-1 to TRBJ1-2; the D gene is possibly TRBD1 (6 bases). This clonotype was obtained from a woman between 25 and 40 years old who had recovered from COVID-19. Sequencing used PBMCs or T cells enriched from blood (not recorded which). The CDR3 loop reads CATSDPSGDGYTF. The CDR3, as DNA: TGTGCCACCAGTGATCCATCAGGGGATGGCTACACCTTC.